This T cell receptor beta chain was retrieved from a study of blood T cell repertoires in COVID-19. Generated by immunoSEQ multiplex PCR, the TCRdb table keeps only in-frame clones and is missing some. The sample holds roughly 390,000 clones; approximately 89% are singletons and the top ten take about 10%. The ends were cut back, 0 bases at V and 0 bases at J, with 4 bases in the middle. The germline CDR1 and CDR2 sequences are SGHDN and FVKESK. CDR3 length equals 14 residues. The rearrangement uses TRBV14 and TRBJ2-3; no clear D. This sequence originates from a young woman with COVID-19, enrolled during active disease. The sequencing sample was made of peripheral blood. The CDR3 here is CASSQESSTDTQYF. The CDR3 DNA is TGTGCCAGCAGCCAAGAGTCTAGCACAGATACGCAGTATTTT.